This T cell receptor (beta chain) originates from a study of blood T cell repertoires in COVID-19. Germline-derived CDR1 and CDR2 are MNHEY and SMNVEV (reference sequence). The CDR3 is 14 residues long. V was pared by 0 bases and J by 4 bases, with 9 bases between. Clones were read by immunoSEQ multiplex PCR, and TCRdb kept only the in-frame ones, dropping some. The sample records about 240,000 clones, about four fifths being singletons. The source material was peripheral blood. The TCR originated in a man younger than 45 who had recovered from COVID-19. The chain carries TRBV27 and TRBJ2-5, with D maybe TRBD2 (5 bases). The CDR3 is CASSLSTAGETQYF. As DNA, the CDR3 is TGTGCCAGCAGTTTATCGACGGCGGGAGAGACCCAGTACTTC.